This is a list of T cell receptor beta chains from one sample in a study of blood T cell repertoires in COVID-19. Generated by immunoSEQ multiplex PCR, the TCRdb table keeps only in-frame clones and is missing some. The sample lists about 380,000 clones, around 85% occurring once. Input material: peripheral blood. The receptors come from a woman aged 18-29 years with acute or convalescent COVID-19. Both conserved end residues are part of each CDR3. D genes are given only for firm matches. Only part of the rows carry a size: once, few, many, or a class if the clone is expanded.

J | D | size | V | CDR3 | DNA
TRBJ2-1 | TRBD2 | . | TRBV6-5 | CASSYEAYSGGEQFF | TGTGCCAGCAGTTACGAGGCTTACTCGGGGGGGGAGCAGTTCTTC
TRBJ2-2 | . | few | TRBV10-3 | CAISGSGAGELFF | TGTGCCATCAGTGGGTCGGGAGCCGGGGAGCTGTTTTTT
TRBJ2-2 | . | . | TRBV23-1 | CASSQSYRVANTGELFF | TGCGCCAGCAGTCAATCTTACAGGGTAGCGAACACCGGGGAGCTGTTTTTT
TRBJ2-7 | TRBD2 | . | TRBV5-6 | CASSPKRGGIYEQYF | TGTGCCAGCAGCCCTAAAAGGGGAGGGATCTACGAGCAGTACTTC
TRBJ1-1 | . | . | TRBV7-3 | CASSWTAMNTEAFF | TGTGCCAGCAGCTGGACAGCGATGAACACTGAAGCTTTCTTT
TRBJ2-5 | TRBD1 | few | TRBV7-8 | CASSSRTGREGTQYF | TGTGCCAGCAGCTCCCGGACAGGGCGGGAAGGGACCCAGTACTTC
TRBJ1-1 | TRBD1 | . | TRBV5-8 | CASSLGDRGPNTEAFF | TGTGCCAGCAGCTTGGGGGACAGGGGGCCGAACACTGAAGCTTTCTTT
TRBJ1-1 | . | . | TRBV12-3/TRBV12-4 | CASCEVGTEAFF | TGTGCCAGTTGTGAGGTCGGCACTGAAGCTTTCTTT
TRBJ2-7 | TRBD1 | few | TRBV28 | CASSLRGTYEQYF | TGTGCCAGCAGTCTCAGGGGGACCTACGAGCAGTACTTC
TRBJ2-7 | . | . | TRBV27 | CASSLSAGSYEQYF | TGTGCCAGCAGTTTATCGGCAGGCTCCTACGAGCAGTACTTC
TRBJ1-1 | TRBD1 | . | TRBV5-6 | CASSFGGQGANTEAFF | TGTGCCAGCAGCTTCGGGGGACAGGGGGCGAACACTGAAGCTTTCTTT
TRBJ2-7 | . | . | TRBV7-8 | CASSLSDRYEQYF | TGTGCCAGCAGCTTATCGGACAGATACGAGCAGTACTTC
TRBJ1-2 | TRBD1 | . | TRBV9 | CASSSDRGDYGYTF | TGTGCCAGCAGCTCAGACAGGGGTGACTATGGCTACACCTTC
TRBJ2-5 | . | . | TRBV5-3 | CPFRTVENF | TGTCCCTTCCGGACAGTCGAGAACTTC
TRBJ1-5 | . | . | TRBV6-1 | CLSGQLNQPQHF | TGCCTAAGTGGACAGCTTAATCAGCCCCAGCATTTT
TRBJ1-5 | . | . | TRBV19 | CASSHDTSNQPQHF | TGTGCCAGTAGCCACGACACGAGCAATCAGCCCCAGCATTTT
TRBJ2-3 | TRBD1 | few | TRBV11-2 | CASSIGQGTDTQYF | TGTGCCAGCAGCATCGGACAGGGAACGGATACGCAGTATTTT
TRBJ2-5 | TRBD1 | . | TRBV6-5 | CASSRGQGAQETQYF | TGTGCCAGCAGCCGCGGACAGGGGGCCCAAGAGACCCAGTACTTC
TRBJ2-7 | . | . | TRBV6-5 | CASSPGGRYEQYF | TGTGCCAGCAGCCCAGGGGGGCGTTACGAGCAGTACTTC
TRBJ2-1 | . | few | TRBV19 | CASSQTLGFTPFNEQFF | TGTGCCAGTAGCCAAACCCTAGGATTCACCCCGTTCAATGAGCAGTTCTTC
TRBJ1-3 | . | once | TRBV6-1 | CASSEGGRGTIYF | TGTGCCAGCAGTGAAGGGGGGCGAGGCACCATATATTTT
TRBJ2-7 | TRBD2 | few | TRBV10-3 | CAIRGLAGAYEQYF | TGTGCCATCAGAGGACTAGCGGGGGCCTACGAGCAGTACTTC
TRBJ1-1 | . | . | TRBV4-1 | CASSQEPVSANTEAFF | TGCGCCAGCAGCCAGGAGCCCGTGAGCGCGAACACTGAAGCTTTCTTT
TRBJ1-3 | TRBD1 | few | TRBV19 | CASRGQELGNTIYF | TGTGCCAGTAGGGGACAGGAGTTGGGGAACACCATATATTTT
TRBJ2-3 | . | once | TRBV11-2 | CASSLEHPVSGNTDTQYF | TGTGCCAGCAGCTTAGAACACCCGGTTAGCGGAAACACAGATACGCAGTATTTT
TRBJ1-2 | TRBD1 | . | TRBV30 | CAWGTAEDGIYTF | TGTGCCTGGGGGACAGCCGAAGATGGGATCTACACCTTC
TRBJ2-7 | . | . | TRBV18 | CASSLGVNEQYF | TGTGCCAGCTCACTAGGGGTAAATGAGCAGTACTTC
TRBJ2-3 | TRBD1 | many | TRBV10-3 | CAISTDRAAGTDTQYF | TGTGCCATCAGTACGGACAGGGCGGCGGGCACAGATACGCAGTATTTT
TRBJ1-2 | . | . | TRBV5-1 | CASRVGYGYTF | TGCGCCAGCAGGGTCGGCTATGGCTACACCTTC
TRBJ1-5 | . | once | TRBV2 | CASSEDVGGDQPQHF | TGTGCCAGCAGTGAAGATGTGGGGGGGGATCAGCCCCAGCATTTT
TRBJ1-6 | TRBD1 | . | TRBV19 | CASSHHRGLNSPLHF | TGTGCCAGTAGTCACCACAGGGGGCTAAATTCACCCCTCCACTTT
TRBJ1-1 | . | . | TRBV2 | CASMDLQGMNTEAFF | TGTGCCAGCATGGATCTACAGGGAATGAACACTGAAGCTTTCTTT
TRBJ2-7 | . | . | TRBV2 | CASSRQGSDSYEQYF | TGTGCCAGCAGTCGCCAGGGGTCTGACTCCTACGAGCAGTACTTC
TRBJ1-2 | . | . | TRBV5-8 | CASSLGFAGTSYGYTF | TGTGCCAGCAGCTTGGGATTTGCAGGAACCTCCTATGGCTACACCTTC
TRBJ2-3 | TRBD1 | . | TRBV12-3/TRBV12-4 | CASSKRTGRTQYF | TGTGCCAGCAGTAAACGGACAGGGCGAACGCAGTATTTT
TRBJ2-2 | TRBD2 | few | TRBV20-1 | CSASYAGGAGELFF | TGCAGTGCTAGTTACGCGGGAGGAGCCGGGGAGCTGTTTTTT
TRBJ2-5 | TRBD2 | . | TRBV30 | CAWDGFGGTETQYF | TGTGCCTGGGACGGCTTCGGGGGGACGGAGACCCAGTACTTC
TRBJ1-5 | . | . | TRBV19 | CASSIQDTSNQPQHF | TGTGCCAGTAGTATCCAAGACACAAGCAATCAGCCCCAGCATTTT
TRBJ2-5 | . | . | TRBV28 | CASSPVGQETQYF | TGTGCCAGCAGCCCGGTTGGCCAAGAGACCCAGTACTTC
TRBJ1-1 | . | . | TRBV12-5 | CASGLVLRGYTEAFF | TGTGCTAGTGGTTTGGTACTCCGGGGGTACACTGAAGCTTTCTTT
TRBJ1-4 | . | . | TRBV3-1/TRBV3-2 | CASSHSRGGNNEKLFF | TGTGCCAGCAGCCATTCTCGGGGGGGGAATAATGAAAAACTGTTTTTT
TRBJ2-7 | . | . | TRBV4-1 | CASSQEQTGTFAREQYF | TGCGCCAGCAGCCAAGAACAGACCGGGACTTTCGCGCGGGAGCAGTACTTC
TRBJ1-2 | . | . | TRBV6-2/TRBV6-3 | CASSPRRGDYGYTF | TGTGCCAGCAGTCCCAGGAGGGGAGACTATGGCTACACCTTC
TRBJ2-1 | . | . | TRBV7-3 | CASSLIGGNNEQFF | TGTGCCAGCAGCTTAATTGGGGGGAACAATGAGCAGTTCTTC
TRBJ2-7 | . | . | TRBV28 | CASSFQGRDEQYF | TGTGCCAGCAGTTTTCAGGGGCGGGACGAGCAGTACTTC
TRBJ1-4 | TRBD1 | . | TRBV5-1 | CASSFTGQGNEKLFF | TGCGCCAGCAGTTTCACGGGACAGGGAAATGAAAAACTGTTTTTT